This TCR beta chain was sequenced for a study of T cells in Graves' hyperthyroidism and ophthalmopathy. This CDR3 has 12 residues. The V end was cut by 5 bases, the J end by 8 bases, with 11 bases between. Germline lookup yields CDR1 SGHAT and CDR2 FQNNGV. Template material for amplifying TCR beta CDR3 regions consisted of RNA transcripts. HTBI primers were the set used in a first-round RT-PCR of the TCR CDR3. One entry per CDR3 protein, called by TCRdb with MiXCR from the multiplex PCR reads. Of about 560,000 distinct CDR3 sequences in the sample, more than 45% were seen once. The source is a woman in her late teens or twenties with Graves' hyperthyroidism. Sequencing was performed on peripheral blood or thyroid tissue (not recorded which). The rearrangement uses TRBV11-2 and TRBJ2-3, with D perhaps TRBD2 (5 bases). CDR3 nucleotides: TGTGCCAGCAGCCGGGAAGCTGGTACGCAGTATTTT. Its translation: CASSREAGTQYF.